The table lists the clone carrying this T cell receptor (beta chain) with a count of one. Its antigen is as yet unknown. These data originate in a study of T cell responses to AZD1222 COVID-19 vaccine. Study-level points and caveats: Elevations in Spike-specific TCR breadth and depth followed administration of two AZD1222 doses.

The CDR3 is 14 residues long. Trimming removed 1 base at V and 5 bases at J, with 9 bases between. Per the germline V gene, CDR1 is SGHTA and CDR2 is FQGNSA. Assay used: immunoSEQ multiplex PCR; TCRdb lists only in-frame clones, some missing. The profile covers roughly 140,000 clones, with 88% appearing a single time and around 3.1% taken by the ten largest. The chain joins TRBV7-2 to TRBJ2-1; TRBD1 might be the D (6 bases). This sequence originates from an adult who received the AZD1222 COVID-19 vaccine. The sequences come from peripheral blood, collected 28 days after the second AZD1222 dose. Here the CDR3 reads CASSLVKGDNEQFF. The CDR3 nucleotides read TGTGCCAGCAGCTTAGTCAAGGGGGACAATGAGCAGTTCTTC.